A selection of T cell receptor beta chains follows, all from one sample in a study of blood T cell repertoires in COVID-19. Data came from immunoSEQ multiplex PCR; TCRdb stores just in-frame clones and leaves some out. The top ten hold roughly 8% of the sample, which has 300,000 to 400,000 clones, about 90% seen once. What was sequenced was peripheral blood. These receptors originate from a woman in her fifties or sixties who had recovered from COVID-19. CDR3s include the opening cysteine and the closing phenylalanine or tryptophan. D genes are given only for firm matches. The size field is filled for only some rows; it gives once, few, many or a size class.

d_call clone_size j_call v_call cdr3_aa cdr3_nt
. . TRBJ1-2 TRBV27 CASSLNRRGNYGYTF TGTGCCAGCAGTTTAAACCGGAGGGGTAACTATGGCTACACCTTC
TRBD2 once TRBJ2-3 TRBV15 CATSRDFGTIVEDTQYF TGTGCCACCAGCAGAGATTTCGGGACTATCGTAGAAGATACGCAGTATTTT
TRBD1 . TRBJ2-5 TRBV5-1 CASSLDWTGSQETQYF TGCGCCAGCAGCTTGGACTGGACAGGGAGCCAAGAGACCCAGTACTTC
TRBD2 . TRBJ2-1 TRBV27 CASARTSGTYNEQFF TGTGCCAGCGCCAGAACTAGCGGAACCTACAATGAGCAGTTCTTC
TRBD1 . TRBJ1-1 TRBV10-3 CAITGQGNTEAFF TGTGCCATCACCGGACAGGGGAACACTGAAGCTTTCTTT
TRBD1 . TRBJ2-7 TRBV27 CASSLIQGAYEQYF TGTGCCAGCAGTTTGATCCAGGGGGCCTACGAGCAGTACTTC
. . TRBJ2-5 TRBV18 CASSPGSQETQYF TGTGCCAGCTCACCAGGCAGCCAAGAGACCCAGTACTTC
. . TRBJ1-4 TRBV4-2 CASSPEGGGGEKLFF TGTGCCAGCAGCCCCGAGGGGGGGGGAGGTGAAAAACTGTTTTTT
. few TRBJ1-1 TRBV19 CASSSQGKSTEAFF TGTGCCAGTAGTAGCCAGGGAAAGTCCACTGAAGCTTTCTTT
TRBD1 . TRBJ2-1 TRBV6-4 CASRNGQGDLDEQFF TGTGCCAGCAGAAATGGACAGGGGGATTTGGATGAGCAGTTCTTC
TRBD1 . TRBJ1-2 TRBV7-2 CASSSRSGDSYGYTF TGTGCCAGCAGCTCAAGATCCGGGGACAGCTATGGCTACACCTTC
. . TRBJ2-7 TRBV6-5 CASSYSDTYEQYF TGTGCCAGCAGTTACTCCGACACCTACGAGCAGTACTTC
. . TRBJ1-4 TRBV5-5 CASSLRDYQGEKLFF TGTGCCAGCAGCCTGCGGGACTACCAGGGGGAAAAACTGTTTTTT
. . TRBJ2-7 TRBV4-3 CASSQTRATYEQYF TGCGCCAGCAGCCAAACCAGGGCTACCTACGAGCAGTACTTC
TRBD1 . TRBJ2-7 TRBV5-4 CASSLARQGAREQYF TGTGCCAGCAGCTTGGCCCGACAGGGGGCTCGGGAGCAGTACTTC
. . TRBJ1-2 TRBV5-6 CASSLTGQGYTF TGTGCCAGCAGCTTGACTGGGCAAGGCTACACCTTC
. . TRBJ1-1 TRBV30 CAWSVRRSVRVTEAFF TGTGCCTGGAGTGTACGCCGGTCCGTGAGGGTCACTGAAGCTTTCTTT
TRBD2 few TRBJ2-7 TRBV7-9 CASSISGSYEQYF TGTGCCAGCAGCATTAGCGGGAGTTACGAGCAGTACTTC
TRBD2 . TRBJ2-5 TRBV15 CATSGHPGLAQETQYF TGTGCCACCAGCGGACACCCCGGACTAGCCCAAGAGACCCAGTACTTC
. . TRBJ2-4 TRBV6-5 CASRPGGLAKNIQYF TGTGCCAGCAGACCAGGGGGACTAGCCAAAAACATTCAGTACTTC
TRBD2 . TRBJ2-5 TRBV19 CASSGTSGGQETQYF TGTGCCAGTAGTGGGACTAGCGGGGGGCAAGAGACCCAGTACTTC
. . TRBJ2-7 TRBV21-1 CASSKDNIYEQYF TGTGCCAGCAGCAAGGACAACATCTACGAGCAGTACTTC
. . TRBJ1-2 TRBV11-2 CASSLDREGGYTF TGTGCCAGCAGCTTAGATAGGGAGGGTGGCTACACCTTC
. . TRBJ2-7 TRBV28 CASSFEGPYEQYF TGTGCCAGCAGTTTCGAGGGTCCCTACGAGCAGTACTTC
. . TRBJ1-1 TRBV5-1 CASSWDSGNTEAFF TGCGCCAGCAGCTGGGACTCAGGGAACACTGAAGCTTTCTTT
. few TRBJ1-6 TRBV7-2 CASSPHYRASNNSPLHF TGTGCCAGCAGCCCCCATTACAGGGCCTCTAATAATTCACCCCTCCACTTT
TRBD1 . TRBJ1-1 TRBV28 CASRGQGRTEAFF TGTGCCAGCAGGGGACAGGGGAGGACTGAAGCTTTCTTT
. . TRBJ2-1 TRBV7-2 CASPEQLGDEQFF TGTGCCAGCCCCGAACAGTTGGGTGATGAGCAGTTCTTC
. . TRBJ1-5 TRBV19 CASSIAQGGGNQPQHF TGTGCCAGTAGTATAGCGCAGGGAGGAGGGAATCAGCCCCAGCATTTT
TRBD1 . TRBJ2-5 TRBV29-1 CSTKVYRGPKTQYF TGCAGCACGAAGGTGTACAGGGGCCCCAAGACCCAGTACTTC
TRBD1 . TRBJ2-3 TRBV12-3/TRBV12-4 CASSTSDRVTQYF TGTGCCAGCAGTACGAGCGACAGGGTTACGCAGTATTTT
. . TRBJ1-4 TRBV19 CASSRAGTNEKLFF TGTGCCAGTAGTAGGGCAGGTACTAATGAAAAACTGTTTTTT
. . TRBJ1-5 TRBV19 CASKGGSDSNQPQHF TGTGCCAGTAAGGGGGGGTCAGATAGCAATCAGCCCCAGCATTTT
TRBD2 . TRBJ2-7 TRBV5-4 CASSQIGTSHEQYF TGTGCCAGCAGCCAGATAGGGACTAGCCACGAGCAGTACTTC
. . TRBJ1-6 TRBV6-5 CASSYSKGVPLHF TGTGCCAGCAGTTACTCCAAGGGAGTACCCCTCCACTTT
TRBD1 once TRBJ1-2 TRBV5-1 CASGGQGAANYGYTF TGCGCCAGCGGGGGACAGGGGGCGGCCAACTATGGCTACACCTTC
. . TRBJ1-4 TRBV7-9 CASSQGTGEKLFF TGTGCCAGCAGTCAGGGAACGGGTGAAAAACTGTTTTTT
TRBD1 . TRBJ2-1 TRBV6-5 CASRGQGPAEQFF TGTGCCAGCAGGGGACAGGGTCCGGCTGAGCAGTTCTTC
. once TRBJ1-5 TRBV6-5 CASSYGAVGSNQPQHF TGTGCCAGCAGTTACGGGGCGGTGGGGAGCAATCAGCCCCAGCATTTT
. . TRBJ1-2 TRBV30 CAWTLGEGIGYTF TGTGCCTGGACCCTCGGGGAAGGGATAGGCTACACCTTC
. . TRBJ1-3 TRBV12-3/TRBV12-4 CASSGLFGNTIYF TGTGCCAGCAGCGGCCTCTTCGGGAACACCATATATTTT
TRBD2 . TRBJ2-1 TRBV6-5 CASSYSGTSYNEQFF TGTGCCAGCAGTTACTCGGGGACTAGCTACAATGAGCAGTTCTTC
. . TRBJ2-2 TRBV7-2 CASSLELANTGELFF TGTGCCAGCAGCTTAGAGCTAGCGAACACCGGGGAGCTGTTTTTT
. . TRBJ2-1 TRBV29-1 CSVRTGPEQFF TGCAGCGTTCGAACAGGGCCCGAGCAGTTCTTC
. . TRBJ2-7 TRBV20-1 CSIAPYEQYF TGCAGTATCGCGCCCTACGAGCAGTACTTC
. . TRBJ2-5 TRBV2 CASSMQPGTQYF TGTGCCAGCTCAATGCAGCCAGGGACCCAGTACTTC
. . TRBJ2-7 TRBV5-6 CASSLVARAYEQYF TGTGCCAGCAGCTTGGTCGCCAGGGCCTACGAGCAGTACTTC
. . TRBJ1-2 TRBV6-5 CASSYGGGGANYGYTF TGTGCCAGCAGTTACGGGGGCGGGGGTGCTAACTATGGCTACACCTTC
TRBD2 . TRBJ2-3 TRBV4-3 CASAGTSGGEFPQYF TGCGCCAGCGCCGGGACTAGCGGGGGGGAATTCCCGCAGTATTTT
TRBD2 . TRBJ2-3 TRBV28 CASTVRTSGALYF TGTGCCAGCACCGTAAGGACTAGCGGCGCTCTCTATTTT
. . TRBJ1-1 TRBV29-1 CSAHDRNTEAFF TGCAGCGCCCATGACAGGAACACTGAAGCTTTCTTT
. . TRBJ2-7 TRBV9 CASSVGIQDYYEQYF TGTGCCAGCAGCGTAGGTATACAGGATTACTACGAGCAGTACTTC
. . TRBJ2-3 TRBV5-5 CASSGGTVADTQYF TGTGCCAGCAGCGGGGGGACGGTGGCAGATACGCAGTATTTT
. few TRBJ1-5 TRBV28 CASRGQPFEFGGQPQHF TGTGCCAGCCGCGGGCAGCCGTTTGAATTCGGTGGTCAGCCCCAGCATTTT
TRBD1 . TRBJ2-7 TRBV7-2 CASSLDRGKYEQYF TGTGCCAGCAGCTTGGACAGGGGAAAGTACGAGCAGTACTTC
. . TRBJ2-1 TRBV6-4 CASRDSVYNEQFF TGTGCCAGCAGAGACAGCGTCTACAATGAGCAGTTCTTC
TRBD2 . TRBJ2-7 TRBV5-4 CASSSASGGVYEQYF TGTGCCAGCAGCTCCGCTAGCGGGGGGGTCTACGAGCAGTACTTC
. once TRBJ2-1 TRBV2 CASSTQTYNEQFF TGTGCCAGCAGTACCCAGACCTACAATGAGCAGTTCTTC
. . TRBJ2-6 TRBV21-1 CASTPKGKGIWTKDFSGANVLTF TGTGCCAGCACTCCGAAAGGAAAGGGTATCTGGACAAAAGACTTCTCTGGGGCCAACGTCCTGACTTTC
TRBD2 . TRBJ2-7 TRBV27 CASSSGLAGGQYF TGTGCCAGCAGCTCGGGACTAGCGGGAGGGCAATACTTC